This T cell receptor (beta chain) was sequenced during a study of blood T cells in healthy people across ages (dated by TCRdb to 2013 to 2016). Study-level background: In model experiments, template switching captured roughly one uniquely barcoded TCR beta cDNA molecule for every two T cells. The study measured age-related changes in TCR beta repertoire diversity using deep sequencing normalized with unique cDNA molecular identifiers. The donors were split into four age groups: young (average approximately 16 years), middle-aged (39), aged (roughly 65) and long-lived (roughly 88). To avoid experimental bias, donors of different ages were randomly spread across the sequencing lanes. The study analyzed two additional independent replicas of 1 million unique cDNA reads from the same blood draw for two donors, one aged 18 to 30 and one aged 80 or older.

General findings and caveats noted by the study authors: Observed TCR beta diversity correlated strongly with the percentage of naive T cells measured by flow cytometry. Estimates of total diversity based on one million sequenced T cells were considered lower bounds and underestimates. Observed TCR beta diversity per million T cells fell roughly linearly with age, and a significant reduction was already apparent by age around 39. Compared with the aged group, the long-lived group had more naive CD4+ T cells, fewer expanded clones and increased TCR diversity, a pattern suggesting age selection. Because the CMV infection status of the donors was unknown, age-related changes in expanded clonotypes may potentially have been confounded. Bulk unsorted PBMC profiling prevented conclusive comparison of naive and antigen-experienced compartments.

Details on this clonotype: It has no known antigen specificity. The junction and the germline gene differ at one end; a read error may be behind it.

The library relied on 5' RACE. Sequencing used an Illumina HiSeq 2500. A second PCR of about 6 to 11 cycles was run with a J-beta primer mix and a sample-barcoded 5' primer. A unique molecular identifier was introduced onto each TCR beta cDNA molecule by a template-switch 5' adaptor carrying 12 random nucleotides. At least 3 million CDR3-containing paired-end reads were obtained from each sample. The Mint cDNA synthesis kit, primed by a TRBC-specific oligonucleotide, was used to synthesize first-strand cDNA from all RNA. After uracil-DNA glycosylase treatment, a first 18-cycle PCR used universal primers M1SS and BC2_uni_R on all cDNA. As for the original processing: For normalization, 1 million high-quality reads, each with a distinct molecular identifier, were randomly selected from each sample. Reads with shared molecular identifiers were discarded instead of being binned into consensus sequences. MiTCR, set to a Q25 quality threshold and the strictest error-elimination algorithm, was used for CDR3 identification, clonotype clustering and error correction. A nonparametric unseen species model with Euler transformation was used to estimate lower-bound total TCR beta diversity. In-frame beta chains were kept once TCRdb had trimmed the public reads at Q25 with fastp and called clones with MiXCR. Identical CDR3 proteins give one entry, which carries the most common genes and DNA. The authors' filters were not applied to this entry. In this sample the table shows about 640,000 distinct CDR3 sequences, about 53% of which occur a single time. The ten biggest clones cover around 37% of the sample.

Systemically healthy Caucasian individuals from Russia, approximately 39 in total and aged roughly 6 to 95 years, were included as donors. Roughly 9.5 milliliters of peripheral blood were drawn from each donor into EDTA-treated Vacutainer tubes. Ficoll-Paque density-gradient centrifugation was used to isolate PBMCs, with at least 6.5 million obtained per sample. Trizol reagent was used to extract total RNA from the PBMCs, yielding at least 5.5 micrograms per sample. Naive CD45RAhigh/CD27high T cell percentages were measured by flow cytometry on a PBMC aliquot from every donor. The source of this sequence is a man aged 60-69 years in good health. Input material: blood.

The CDR3 sequence is CASIRTGGDTRYF. The DNA is TGTGCCAGCATCCGGACAGGGGGAGATACGCGGTATTTT. The rearranged segments are TRBV25-1 and TRBJ2-3; TRBD1 fits 10 bases in the junction. CDR1 and CDR2 were assigned from the germline V gene as MGHDK and SYGVNS. The CDR3 covers 13 residues, taking in both the cysteine and the phenylalanine. Only CDR3 DNA remains: 39 bases, in frame from the first base.